A selection of T cell receptor beta chains follows, all from one sample in a study of vaccination and CD4 T cells after COVID-19. TCRdb itself ran the PCR reads through MiXCR, one entry per CDR3 protein. The sample contains about 15,000 distinct CDR3 sequences, about 55% of which appear only once. No antigens are known for them. Sequencing was performed on CD4+ T cells from blood, cultured in vitro, taken before SARS-CoV-2 vaccination. All receptors derive from a human donor who had recovered from COVID-19. CDR3s include the opening cysteine and the closing phenylalanine or tryptophan. The D gene is left open where the match is weak. For some rows the clone size is stated as once, few or many, or as a class when expanded; others skip it.

v_call,clone_size,j_call,d_call,cdr3_aa,cdr3_nt
TRBV7-9,NA,TRBJ1-1,TRBD1,CASSSHGTEHTEAFF,TGTGCCAGCAGCTCTCACGGGACAGAACACACTGAAGCTTTCTTT
TRBV6-2/TRBV6-3,NA,TRBJ2-1,TRBD2,CASRQLAGVKNEQFF,TGTGCCAGCAGACAACTAGCGGGAGTTAAGAATGAGCAGTTCTTC
TRBV28,few,TRBJ1-5,NA,CASGRQPQHF,TGTGCCAGCGGTCGTCAGCCCCAGCATTTT
TRBV11-1,few,TRBJ2-1,TRBD2,CASSHPRTSGSTYNEQFF,TGTGCCAGCAGCCACCCCCGGACTAGCGGGAGCACGTACAATGAGCAGTTCTTC
TRBV6-4,NA,TRBJ2-3,NA,CASSDGSTDTQYF,TGTGCCAGCAGTGACGGGAGCACAGATACGCAGTATTTT
TRBV7-3,NA,TRBJ1-1,NA,CASSLNGGLTEAFF,TGTGCCAGCAGCTTAAACGGGGGTCTCACTGAAGCTTTCTTT
TRBV11-2,NA,TRBJ2-1,TRBD2,CASSFSGSQGEQFF,TGTGCCAGCAGCTTCAGCGGGAGTCAGGGTGAGCAGTTCTTC
TRBV5-4,NA,TRBJ2-3,NA,CASSQAAGRTRDTQYF,TGTGCCAGCAGCCAAGCAGCCGGACGGACGAGGGATACGCAGTATTTT
TRBV2,few,TRBJ2-5,NA,CASVPSSRQETQYF,TGTGCCAGCGTCCCAAGTTCTCGACAAGAGACCCAGTACTTC
TRBV14,NA,TRBJ2-7,NA,CASSEPGSLGRYF,TGTGCCAGCAGCGAACCGGGATCCCTCGGGCGGTACTTC
TRBV28,NA,TRBJ2-5,TRBD1,CASRTSPGQGAETQYF,TGTGCCAGCAGAACCTCTCCGGGACAGGGGGCAGAGACCCAGTACTTC
TRBV6-2/TRBV6-3,NA,TRBJ1-5,TRBD1,CASRHRLTGNQPQHF,TGTGCCAGCAGGCATCGACTGACAGGGAATCAGCCCCAGCATTTT
TRBV6-2/TRBV6-3,once,TRBJ1-5,NA,CASSYSSNQPQHF,TGTGCCAGCAGTTACTCCAGCAATCAGCCCCAGCATTTT
TRBV6-5,NA,TRBJ2-7,TRBD1,CASSSRDRGNEQYF,TGTGCCAGCAGTTCCCGGGACAGGGGGAACGAGCAGTACTTC
TRBV27,NA,TRBJ2-1,TRBD1,CASSPDRGRLEQFF,TGTGCCAGCAGCCCGGACAGGGGGCGCCTTGAGCAGTTCTTC
TRBV20-1,NA,TRBJ2-7,TRBD1,CSADRQGASYEQYF,TGCAGTGCAGACCGACAGGGGGCATCCTACGAGCAGTACTTC
TRBV27,NA,TRBJ1-5,NA,CASSLRRGEPQHF,TGTGCCAGCAGTTTAAGAAGGGGGGAGCCCCAGCATTTT
TRBV27,few,TRBJ1-6,TRBD1,CASNSIRQGYNSPLHF,TGTGCCAGCAATTCCATCCGACAGGGCTATAATTCACCCCTCCACTTT
TRBV15,NA,TRBJ2-7,NA,CATSRVLREQYF,TGTGCCACCAGCAGAGTCTTGCGGGAGCAGTACTTC
TRBV10-3,NA,TRBJ1-1,NA,CATGSPSNTEAFF,TGTGCCACCGGGTCGCCATCGAACACTGAAGCTTTCTTT
TRBV20-1,few,TRBJ2-1,NA,CSARKPGLAPYNEQFF,TGCAGTGCTAGAAAACCGGGTCTAGCCCCCTACAATGAGCAGTTCTTC
TRBV6-1,few,TRBJ2-2,TRBD1,CASRRGTGGVAGELFF,TGTGCCAGCAGGAGGGGGACAGGGGGCGTCGCCGGGGAGCTGTTTTTT
TRBV6-1,NA,TRBJ1-2,TRBD1,CASRTGGAGGYTF,TGTGCCAGCAGGACAGGGGGCGCGGGGGGCTACACCTTC
TRBV10-1,NA,TRBJ1-1,NA,CASSAQQNTEAFF,TGCGCCAGCAGTGCCCAGCAGAACACTGAAGCTTTCTTT
TRBV30,once,TRBJ1-5,NA,CAWSVDNSNQPQHF,TGTGCCTGGAGTGTGGACAACAGCAATCAGCCCCAGCATTTT
TRBV7-2,NA,TRBJ2-2,NA,CASSTYTGELFF,TGTGCCAGCAGCACGTACACCGGGGAGCTGTTTTTT